The entry below describes one T cell receptor beta chain. The source of the sample is a study of T-cell reconstitution after alpha-beta-depleted transplantation in children. The authors prepared the TCRbeta library with unique molecular identifiers. TCRdb independently ran MiXCR on the PCR reads; one entry per CDR3 protein. The sample has about 470,000 distinct CDR3 sequences, over 40% seen once. The CDR3 loop spans 15 amino acids. J was trimmed by 5 bases and V by 3 bases; bases with no gene match: 7. The germline V gene encodes CDR1 LNHNV and CDR2 YYDKDF (reference sequence). The chain combines TRBV15 with TRBJ2-3; 8 nucleotides line up with TRBD1. This sample comprised PBMCs, obtained before TCRalphabeta/CD19-depleted stem cell transplant. This TCR came from a girl aged 2-9 years with aplastic anemia, due to receive a stem cell transplant. CDR3 residues: CATSRGGQGGDTQYF. For the CDR3, the DNA is TGTGCCACCAGCAGGGGAGGACAGGGAGGAGATACGCAGTATTTT.